The 25 T cell receptor beta chains below come from one sample, sequenced in a study of shared clonotypes between healthy human individuals (dated by TCRdb to about 2020). For the CD8 naive samples, CD45RO-negative cells were positively selected for CCR7, yielding a CD45RA+CCR7+ population from which TemRA cells were excluded. The method was the immunoSEQ multiplex PCR assay. The source is immuneACCESS, and TCRdb retained only in-frame sequences with V and J called. Part of the clones is not carried over; for the studies checked, unresolved V genes explain less than half of this, and the remainder is unexplained. The sample yields around 2.1 million clones; around 93% were counted once. 1.5% to 2% of the sample rests with the top ten. Input material: naive CD8+ T cells from PBMCs. In light of the paper, this sample's cell subset or site label describes: CD45RA+CCR7+. The receptors were gathered from a man aged 18 to 29 in good health. Some clones in this sample may be carry-over from other donors' samples.

The gene calls are TRBV7-9 and TRBJ2-7; 9 positions match TRBD1. CDR3 length: 15 residues. CDR1 is SEHNR, CDR2 FQNEAQ, per germline (reference sequence). Unmatched junction bases numbered 6, after V lost 3 bases and J lost 3 bases. CDR3 amino acids: CASSFYTGGIYEQYF. In DNA, the CDR3 is TGTGCCAGCAGCTTTTATACAGGGGGCATCTACGAGCAGTACTTC.

This clone was observed a single time. The genes are TRBV7-9 and TRBJ2-3; 14 bases are a match to TRBD2. Germline CDR1 reads SEHNR; CDR2 reads FQNEAQ (reference sequence). The V and J ends lost 5 bases and 5 bases, in that order; junction bases with no gene match: 6. This CDR3 region has 16 residues. The DNA of the CDR3 is TGTGCCAGCAGCCCGACTAGCGGGAGGGTAAAAGATACGCAGTATTTT. It codes for CASSPTSGRVKDTQYF. Drawing the rest from reference TRBV7-9 and TRBJ2-3, the complete variable domain is DTGVSQNPRHKITKRGQNVTFRCDPISEHNRLYWYRQTLGQGPEFLTYFQNEAQLEKSRLLSDRFSAERPKGSFSTLEIQRTEQGDSAMYLCASSPTSGRVKDTQYFGPGTRLTVL.

V usage is TRBV11-2 and J usage is TRBJ2-7, with D perhaps matching TRBD1 or TRBD2 (5 bases each). The CDR3 contains 16 residues. Trimming removed 1 base from V and 6 bases from J, with 19 bases in between. Germline V gives CDR1 SGHAT, CDR2 FQNNGV. The CDR3 sequence is CASSLVGDEGVVEQYF. In DNA form, the CDR3 reads TGTGCCAGCAGCTTAGTCGGGGACGAGGGAGTTGTCGAGCAGTACTTC.

The chain couples TRBV7-3 to TRBJ1-1; D remains ambiguous. The CDR3 has 15 residues. V was pared by 0 bases and J by 4 bases, with 12 bases between. Germline V gene lookup returns CDR1 SGHTA and CDR2 FQGTGA. The CDR3 protein is CASSLTGWGGTEAFF. CDR3 DNA sequence: TGTGCCAGCAGCTTAACGGGTTGGGGAGGCACTGAAGCTTTCTTT. Full variable domain (missing parts from reference TRBV7-3 and TRBJ1-1): GAGVSQTPSNKVTEKGKYVELRCDPISGHTALYWYRQSLGQGPEFLIYFQGTGAADDSGLPNDRFFAVRPEGSVSTLKIQRTERGDSAVYLCASSLTGWGGTEAFFGQGTRLTVV.

V and J are TRBV10-2 and TRBJ1-1; no clear D gene. The CDR3 is 12 residues long. V was cut by 5 bases and J by 1 base, with 5 bases left in between. The V gene's germline CDR1 is WSHSY and CDR2 SAAADI. The chain's CDR3 is CASSHANTEAFF. The CDR3 DNA reads as TGCGCCAGCAGTCACGCGAACACTGAAGCTTTCTTT.

As DNA, the CDR3 is TGTGCCAGTAGCATCGCAGGGACCACCGGGGAGCTGTTTTTT. This translates into CASSIAGTTGELFF. The chain combines TRBV19 with TRBJ2-2; either TRBD1 or TRBD2 may fit D (5 bases each). V dropped 6 bases and J dropped 4 bases, with 12 bases sitting between them. This CDR3 is 14 amino acids long. Germline V gives CDR1 LNHDA, CDR2 SQIVND (reference sequence).

The chain couples TRBV10-1 to TRBJ2-7; no clear D. V lost 0 bases and J lost 3, with 9 bases in between. The CDR3 consists of 14 residues. The germline CDR1 and CDR2 sequences are WNHNN and SYGVQD (reference sequence). In DNA form, the CDR3 reads TGCGCCAGCAGTGAGTCTTTAGGCGGCTACGAGCAGTACTTC. Amino acids: CASSESLGGYEQYF.

This clone has just one count. The rearrangement uses TRBV15 and TRBJ1-1; 8 bases agree with TRBD1. The CDR3 is made up of 15 amino acids. The V gene's germline CDR1 is LNHNV and CDR2 YYDKDF (reference sequence). V was clipped by 5 bases and J by 0 bases; unmatched bases: 5. The CDR3 loop is CATSPRTGLNTEAFF. Here the CDR3 DNA reads TGTGCCACCAGCCCTCGGACAGGGTTGAACACTGAAGCTTTCTTT.

The chain joins TRBV27 to TRBJ2-7, with D unresolved. The V gene's germline CDR1 is MNHEY and CDR2 SMNVEV (reference sequence). Trimming removed 4 bases at V and 4 bases at J, with 14 bases between. The CDR3 is 14 residues long. This CDR3 is CASSWSSLLYEQYF. The CDR3 DNA is TGTGCCAGCAGTTGGTCCTCACTCTTATACGAGCAGTACTTC.

To note about this clone: This sample also contains other DNA sequences that code for the same CDR3. The rearrangement uses TRBV5-4 and TRBJ1-4; D unresolved. Trimming took off 0 bases at V and 5 bases at J, with 5 bases between the two ends. The CDR3 has 13 residues. The germline V gene has CDR1 SGHNT and CDR2 YYREEE (reference sequence). The chain's CDR3 is CASSLGGNEKLFF. In DNA form, the CDR3 reads TGTGCCAGCAGCTTGGGAGGGAATGAAAAACTGTTTTTT.

The chain joins TRBV11-2 to TRBJ2-2; 9 bases fit TRBD2. This CDR3 has 15 amino acids. J gave up 0 bases and V 5 bases, and 1 base lay outside the gene matches. Per germline, CDR1 SGHAT and CDR2 FQNNGV. In nucleotides, the CDR3 is TGTGCCAGCAGCCCTAGCGGGACGAACACCGGGGAGCTGTTTTTT. Translated: CASSPSGTNTGELFF.

V gene TRBV7-3 combines with J gene TRBJ2-5; 8 bases line up with TRBD2. J lost 3 bases, V lost 5 bases, and 5 bases had no gene match. CDR1 and CDR2 from the germline V gene are SGHTA and FQGTGA. The CDR3 sequence is 14 residues long. Here the CDR3 reads CASSRYSGKETQYF. The CDR3 DNA is TGTGCCAGCAGCAGATATAGCGGGAAAGAGACCCAGTACTTC.

This clone showed up just once. The chain combines TRBV19 with TRBJ2-6; 7 positions match TRBD1. Germline trimming cut 3 bases from V and 0 bases from J; bases unmatched to any gene: 8. This CDR3 has 18 amino acids. Per germline, CDR1 LNHDA and CDR2 SQIVND (reference sequence). The CDR3 DNA reads TGTGCCAGTAGTATCCTGCGATACAGGGGCTCTGGGGCCAACGTCCTGACTTTC. Translation gives CASSILRYRGSGANVLTF.

This chain connects TRBV27 to TRBJ2-1, with D hard to call. The CDR3 has 15 residues. Germline CDR1 reads MNHEY; CDR2 reads SMNVEV (reference sequence). V was shortened by 5 bases and J by 0 bases, with 11 bases between the two germline ends. CDR3 protein: CASSPDRNSYNEQFF. In DNA, the CDR3 is TGTGCCAGCAGTCCAGACCGGAACTCCTACAATGAGCAGTTCTTC.

This chain uses TRBV10-3 with TRBJ2-1; D is ambiguous. The CDR3 totals 9 residues. Trimming removed 2 bases at V and 13 bases at J, with 3 bases between. Germline V lookup: CDR1 ENHRY, CDR2 SYGVKD. CDR3 protein: CAISENQFF. In DNA, the CDR3 is TGTGCCATCAGTGAGAACCAGTTCTTC.

Concerning this clone itself: One end of the junction fails to match germline, which may point to a read error. The gene calls are TRBV19 and TRBJ2-7; maybe TRBD2 (6 bases). Per germline, CDR1 LNHDA and CDR2 SQIVND (reference sequence). This CDR3 comprises 14 residues. CDR3 bases: TGTGCCAGTAGGATAGCGGACACCACCTACGAGCAGTACTTC. This codes for CASRIADTTYEQYF.

The rearrangement joins TRBV6-1 to TRBJ1-1; D is perhaps TRBD1 (6 bases). V was shortened by 5 bases and J by 11 bases, with 12 bases between the two germline ends. This CDR3 spans 11 amino acids. Germline values: CDR1 MNHNS, CDR2 SASEGT. The CDR3 is CASSYKGGAFF. The CDR3 DNA reads as TGTGCCAGCAGTTACAAGGGGGGGGCTTTCTTT.

This chain joins TRBV10-2 and TRBJ2-7; D could derive from TRBD1 or TRBD2 (7 bases each). Germline CDR1 WSHSY, CDR2 SAAADI. Trimming took 5 bases from V and 3 from J, leaving 17 bases between them. This CDR3 comprises 15 residues. CDR3 sequence: CASSQGGDSLYEQYF. In DNA form, the CDR3 reads TGCGCCAGCAGTCAGGGGGGGGACAGCCTCTACGAGCAGTACTTC.

This rearrangement joins TRBV29-1 to TRBJ2-7; 8 positions match TRBD1. The CDR3 consists of 15 residues. Germline V gene lookup returns CDR1 SQVTM and CDR2 ANQGSEA. The trim removed 6 bases at V and 2 bases at J, leaving 12 bases unmatched. CDR3 protein: CSVETKQGVTYEQYF. CDR3 DNA: TGCAGCGTAGAAACCAAACAGGGGGTAACCTACGAGCAGTACTTC.

The rearrangement links TRBV7-8 to TRBJ2-1, with 7 bases fitting TRBD1. The CDR3 extends over 16 amino acids. J gave up 4 bases and V 5 bases, and 11 bases lay outside the gene matches. Germline V gene sequence: CDR1 SGHVS, CDR2 FQNEAQ. The CDR3 coding sequence is TGTGCCAGCAGCACCCCCGAGACAGGGAAATACAATGAGCAGTTCTTC. Amino acids: CASSTPETGKYNEQFF.

The table lists this clone with a count of one. The genes are TRBV9 and TRBJ2-3, with 10 positions matching TRBD1. The V gene end was trimmed by 4 bases and the J gene end by 4 bases; junction bases not matched to a gene: 3. Germline V CDR1 and CDR2: SGDLS, YYNGEE. The CDR3 extends over 14 amino acids. This CDR3 is CASSSGTGADTQYF. The DNA of the CDR3 is TGTGCCAGCAGCTCCGGGACAGGGGCAGATACGCAGTATTTT.

The gene calls are TRBV27 and TRBJ2-7, with 7 bases that match TRBD1. The V gene end was trimmed by 6 bases and the J gene end by 0 bases; junction bases not matched to a gene: 11. This CDR3 contains 16 residues. Germline loops: CDR1 MNHEY, CDR2 SMNVEV (reference sequence). For the CDR3, the DNA is TGTGCCAGCAGCCTAAACCGACAGGGAAGCTCCTACGAGCAGTACTTC. The encoded protein is CASSLNRQGSSYEQYF.

The chain recombines TRBV29-1 with TRBJ2-7; 9 nucleotides agree with TRBD1. The CDR3 runs 13 residues. The germline CDR1 and CDR2 sequences are SQVTM and ANQGSEA. The V gene end was trimmed by 4 bases and the J gene end by 5 bases; junction bases not matched to a gene: 6. The CDR3 DNA sequence: TGCAGCGTTGGTAGGACAGGGGCCCACGAGCAGTACTTC. As protein: CSVGRTGAHEQYF.

Here the CDR3 reads CASSRIAGESKNIQYF. The DNA for the CDR3 is TGTGCCAGCAGCCGCATAGCGGGAGAAAGCAAAAACATTCAGTACTTC. The rearrangement uses TRBV7-9 and TRBJ2-4; 9 bases align to TRBD2. The CDR3 runs 16 residues. Germline CDR1 SEHNR, CDR2 FQNEAQ (reference sequence). The trim removed 5 bases at V and 3 bases at J, leaving 8 bases unmatched.

J is TRBJ1-1 and V is TRBV6-6; TRBD1 is a possible D gene (5 bases). There are 13 residues in the CDR3. The V and J ends lost 5 bases and 1 base respectively, with 8 bases between them. Germline V CDR1 and CDR2: MNHNY, SVGAGI (reference sequence). The CDR3 DNA sequence: TGTGCCAGCAGTCGTACAGGGAACACTGAAGCTTTCTTT. Encoded protein: CASSRTGNTEAFF.